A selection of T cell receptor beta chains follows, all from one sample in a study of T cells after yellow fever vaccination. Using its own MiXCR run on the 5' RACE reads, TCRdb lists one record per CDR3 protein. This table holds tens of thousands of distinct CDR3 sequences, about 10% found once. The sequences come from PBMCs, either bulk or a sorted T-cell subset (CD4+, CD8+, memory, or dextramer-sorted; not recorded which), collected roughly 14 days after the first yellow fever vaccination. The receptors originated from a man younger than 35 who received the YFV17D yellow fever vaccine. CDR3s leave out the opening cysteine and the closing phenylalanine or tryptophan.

CDR3 protein: ATSDLQGAEETQY
V gene: TRBV24-1
CDR3 length: 13
J gene: TRBJ2-5

CDR3 protein: ASSQEDGGSTDTQY
V gene: TRBV4-3
CDR3 length: 14
J gene: TRBJ2-3

CDR3 protein: ASSYSTGGYEQY
V gene: TRBV6-2/TRBV6-3
CDR3 length: 12
J gene: TRBJ2-7

CDR3 protein: ASSREGRGGTPATDTQY
V gene: TRBV11-2
CDR3 length: 17
J gene: TRBJ2-3

CDR3 protein: SARHRGDQGKLF
V gene: TRBV20-1
CDR3 length: 12
J gene: TRBJ1-4

CDR3 protein: ASSLLPGNTIY
V gene: TRBV27
CDR3 length: 11
J gene: TRBJ1-3

CDR3 protein: ATSVRDSEKLF
V gene: TRBV24-1
CDR3 length: 11
J gene: TRBJ1-4

CDR3 protein: ASSPNYLNTEAF
V gene: TRBV12-3/TRBV12-4
CDR3 length: 12
J gene: TRBJ1-1

CDR3 protein: ASSIHKETQY
V gene: TRBV7-2
CDR3 length: 10
J gene: TRBJ2-5

CDR3 protein: ASTGQGLQVVDTQY
V gene: TRBV6-1
CDR3 length: 14
J gene: TRBJ2-3

CDR3 protein: ASSDSTSGPDTQY
V gene: TRBV6-4
CDR3 length: 13
J gene: TRBJ2-3